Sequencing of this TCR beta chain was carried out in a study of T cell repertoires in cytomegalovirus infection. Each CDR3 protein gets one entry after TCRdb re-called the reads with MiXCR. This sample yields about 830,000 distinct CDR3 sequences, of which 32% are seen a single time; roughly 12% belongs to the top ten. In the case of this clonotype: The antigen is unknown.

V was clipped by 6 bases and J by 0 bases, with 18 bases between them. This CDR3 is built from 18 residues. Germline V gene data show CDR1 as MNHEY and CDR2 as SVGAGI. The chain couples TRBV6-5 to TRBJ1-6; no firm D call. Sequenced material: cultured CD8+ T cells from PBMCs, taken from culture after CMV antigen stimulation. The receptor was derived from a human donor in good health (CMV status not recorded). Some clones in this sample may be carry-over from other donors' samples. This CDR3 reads CASSGDGTLSSYNSPLHF. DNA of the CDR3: TGTGCCAGCAGCGGTGACGGAACCCTGAGCTCCTATAATTCACCCCTCCACTTT.